This T cell receptor (beta chain) was captured by sequencing in a study of cytomegalovirus exposure and HLA in healthy donors. General study findings and limits: The HLA-A and HLA-B alleles of most subjects were reportedly predicted accurately from TCR beta sequences. As a later analysis showed, a missense DCLRE1C variant was linked to trimming of TCR beta V- and J-genes.

Researchers ran the PCR with 60 Vbeta and 13 Jbeta primers. Assay used: immunoSEQ multiplex PCR; TCRdb lists only in-frame clones, some missing. The table records approximately 170,000 clones, 85% of them present only once. Regarding this clone: The antigen is undetermined.

Germline V gives CDR1 MNHEY, CDR2 SVGAGI. With V trimmed by 4 bases and J by 7 bases, 9 bases remained unmatched. The length of the CDR3 is 15 residues. Sequencing was performed on PBMCs. The chain employs TRBV6-5 and TRBJ2-7, with 11 positions matching TRBD2. The source of this sequence is a boy between 2 and 10 years old in good health and CMV-seronegative. CDR3 nucleotide sequence: TGTGCCAGCAGTTCCTATAGCGGGAGGGCCGGAGAGCAGTACTTC. Translation gives CASSSYSGRAGEQYF.